This T cell receptor (beta chain) was identified during a study of cytomegalovirus exposure and HLA in healthy donors. The CDR3 runs to 14 residues. In germline, CDR1 is SEHNR, CDR2 FQNEAQ (reference sequence). Trimming stripped 0 bases from V and 7 bases from J, with 13 bases between. With 60 Vbeta and 13 Jbeta primers, the PCR was carried out. The protocol was immunoSEQ multiplex PCR, while the TCRdb copy is restricted to in-frame clones and leaves out a portion. The sample consists of roughly 140,000 clones, approximately 80% of them appearing once. V and J are TRBV7-9 and TRBJ2-7, with D possibly being TRBD2 (6 bases). The receptor was derived from a male donor in good health and CMV-seronegative. Sequencing was carried out using PBMCs. The CDR3 DNA is TGTGCCAGCAGCTTAGCGCTCAGGGCGGGGGAGCAGTACTTC. Its translation: CASSLALRAGEQYF. Full variable domain (remainder filled in from reference TRBV7-9 and TRBJ2-7): DTGVSQNPRHKITKRGQNVTFRCDPISEHNRLYWYRQTLGQGPEFLTYFQNEAQLEKSRLLSDRFSAERPKGSFSTLEIQRTEQGDSAMYLCASSLALRAGEQYFGPGTRLTVT.